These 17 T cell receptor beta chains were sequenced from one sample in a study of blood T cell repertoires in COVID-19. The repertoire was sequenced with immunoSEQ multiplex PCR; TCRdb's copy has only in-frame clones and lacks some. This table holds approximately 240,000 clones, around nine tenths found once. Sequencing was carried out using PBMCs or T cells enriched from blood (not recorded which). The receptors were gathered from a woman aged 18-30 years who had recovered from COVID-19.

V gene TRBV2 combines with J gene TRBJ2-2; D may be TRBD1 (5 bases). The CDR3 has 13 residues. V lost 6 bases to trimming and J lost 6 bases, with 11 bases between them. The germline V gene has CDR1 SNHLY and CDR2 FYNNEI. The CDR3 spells CASSREVPGELFF. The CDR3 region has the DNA TGTGCCAGCAGCAGGGAAGTACCCGGGGAGCTGTTTTTT.

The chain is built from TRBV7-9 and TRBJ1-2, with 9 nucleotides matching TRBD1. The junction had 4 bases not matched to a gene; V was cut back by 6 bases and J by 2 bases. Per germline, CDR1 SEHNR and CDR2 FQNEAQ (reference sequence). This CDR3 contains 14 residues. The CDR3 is CASSRTGVNYGYTF. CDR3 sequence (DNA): TGTGCCAGCAGTCGGACAGGGGTAAACTATGGCTACACCTTC.

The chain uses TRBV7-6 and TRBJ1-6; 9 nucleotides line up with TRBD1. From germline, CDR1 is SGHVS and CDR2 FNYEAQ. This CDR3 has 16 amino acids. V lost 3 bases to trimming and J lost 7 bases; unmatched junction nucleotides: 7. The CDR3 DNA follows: TGTGCCAGCAGCTTTAGTATGGGACAGGGAAATTCACCCCTCCACTTT. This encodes CASSFSMGQGNSPLHF.

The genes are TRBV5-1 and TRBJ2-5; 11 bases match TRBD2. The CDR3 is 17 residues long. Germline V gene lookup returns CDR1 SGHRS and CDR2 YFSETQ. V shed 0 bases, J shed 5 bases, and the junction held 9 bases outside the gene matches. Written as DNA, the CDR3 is TGCGCCAGCAGCTTGGTGGGTAGCGGGAGGGCCGTTGAGACCCAGTACTTC. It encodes CASSLVGSGRAVETQYF.

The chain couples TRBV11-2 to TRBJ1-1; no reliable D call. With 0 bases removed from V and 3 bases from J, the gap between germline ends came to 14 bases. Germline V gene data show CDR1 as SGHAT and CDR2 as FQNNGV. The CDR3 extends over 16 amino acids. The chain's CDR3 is CASSLDLYWRYTEAFF. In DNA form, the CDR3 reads TGTGCCAGCAGCTTAGATCTTTATTGGAGATACACTGAAGCTTTCTTT.

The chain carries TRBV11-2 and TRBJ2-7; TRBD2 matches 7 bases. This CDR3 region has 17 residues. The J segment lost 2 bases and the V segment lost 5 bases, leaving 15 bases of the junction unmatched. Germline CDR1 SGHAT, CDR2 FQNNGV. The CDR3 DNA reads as TGTGCCAGCAGCCCCGGTTATGGAAGTAGCGGGCCCTACGAGCAGTACTTC. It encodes CASSPGYGSSGPYEQYF.

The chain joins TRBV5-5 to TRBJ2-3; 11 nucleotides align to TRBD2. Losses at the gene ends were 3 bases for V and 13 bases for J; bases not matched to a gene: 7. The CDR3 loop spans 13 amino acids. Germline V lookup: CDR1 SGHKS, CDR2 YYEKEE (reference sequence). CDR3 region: CASSSGTSGPEYF. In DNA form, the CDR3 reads TGTGCCAGCAGCTCCGGGACTAGCGGCCCCGAGTATTTT.

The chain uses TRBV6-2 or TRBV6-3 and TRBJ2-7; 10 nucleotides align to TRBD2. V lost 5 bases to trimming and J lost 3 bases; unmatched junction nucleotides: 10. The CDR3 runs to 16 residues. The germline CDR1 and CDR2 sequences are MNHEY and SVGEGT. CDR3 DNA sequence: TGTGCCAGCAGTAGAACTAGCGGGACCTCTCTCTACGAGCAGTACTTC. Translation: CASSRTSGTSLYEQYF.

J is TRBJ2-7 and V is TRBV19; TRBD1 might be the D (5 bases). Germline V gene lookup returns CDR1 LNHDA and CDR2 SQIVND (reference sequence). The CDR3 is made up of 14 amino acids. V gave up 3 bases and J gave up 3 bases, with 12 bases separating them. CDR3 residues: CASSIWGRGYEQYF. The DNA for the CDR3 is TGTGCCAGTAGTATCTGGGGAAGGGGCTACGAGCAGTACTTC.

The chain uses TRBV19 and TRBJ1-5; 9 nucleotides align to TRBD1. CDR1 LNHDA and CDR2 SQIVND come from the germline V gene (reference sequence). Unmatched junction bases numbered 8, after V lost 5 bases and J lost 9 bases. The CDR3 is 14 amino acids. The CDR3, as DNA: TGTGCCAGTAGTCTCTCACAGGGGGCTTCGCCCCAGCATTTT. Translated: CASSLSQGASPQHF. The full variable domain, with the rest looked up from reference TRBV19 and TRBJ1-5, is DGGITQSPKYLFRKEGQNVTLSCEQNLNHDAMYWYRQDPGQGLRLIYYSQIVNDFQKGDIAEGYSVSREKKESFPLTVTSAQKNPTAFYLCASSLSQGASPQHFGDGTRLSIL.

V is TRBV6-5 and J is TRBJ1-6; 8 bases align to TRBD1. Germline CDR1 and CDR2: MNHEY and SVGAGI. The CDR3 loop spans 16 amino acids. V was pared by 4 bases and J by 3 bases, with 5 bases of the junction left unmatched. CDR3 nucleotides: TGTGCCAGCAGTTCGACAGGGGCGGGCTATAATTCACCCCTCCACTTT. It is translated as CASSSTGAGYNSPLHF.

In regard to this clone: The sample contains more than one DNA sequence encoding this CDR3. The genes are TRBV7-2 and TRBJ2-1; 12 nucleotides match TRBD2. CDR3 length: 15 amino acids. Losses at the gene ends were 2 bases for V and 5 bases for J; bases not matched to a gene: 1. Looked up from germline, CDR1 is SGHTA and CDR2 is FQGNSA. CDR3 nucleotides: TGTGCCAGCAGCTTACTAGCGGGGGGGAACAATGAGCAGTTCTTC. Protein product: CASSLLAGGNNEQFF.

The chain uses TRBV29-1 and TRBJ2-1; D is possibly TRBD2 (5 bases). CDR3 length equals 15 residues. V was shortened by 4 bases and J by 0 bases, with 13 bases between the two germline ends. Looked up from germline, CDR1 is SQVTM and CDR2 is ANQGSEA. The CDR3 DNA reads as TGCAGCGTTGCTAGAGAGCGGACCTCCTACAATGAGCAGTTCTTC. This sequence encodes CSVARERTSYNEQFF.

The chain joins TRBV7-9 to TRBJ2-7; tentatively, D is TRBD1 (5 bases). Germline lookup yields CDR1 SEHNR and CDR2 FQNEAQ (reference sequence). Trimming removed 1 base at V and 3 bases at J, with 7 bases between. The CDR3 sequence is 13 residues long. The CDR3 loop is CASSLGGVYEQYF. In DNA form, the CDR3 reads TGTGCCAGCAGCTTAGGGGGCGTCTACGAGCAGTACTTC. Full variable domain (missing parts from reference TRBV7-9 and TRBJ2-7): DTGVSQNPRHKITKRGQNVTFRCDPISEHNRLYWYRQTLGQGPEFLTYFQNEAQLEKSRLLSDRFSAERPKGSFSTLEIQRTEQGDSAMYLCASSLGGVYEQYFGPGTRLTVT.

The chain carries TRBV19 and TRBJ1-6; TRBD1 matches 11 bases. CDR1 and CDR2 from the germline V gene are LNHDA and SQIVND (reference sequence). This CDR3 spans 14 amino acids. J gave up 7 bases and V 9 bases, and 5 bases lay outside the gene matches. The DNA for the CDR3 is TGTGCCAGCTCGGGGACAGGGGGGAATTCACCCCTCCACTTT. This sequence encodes CASSGTGGNSPLHF.

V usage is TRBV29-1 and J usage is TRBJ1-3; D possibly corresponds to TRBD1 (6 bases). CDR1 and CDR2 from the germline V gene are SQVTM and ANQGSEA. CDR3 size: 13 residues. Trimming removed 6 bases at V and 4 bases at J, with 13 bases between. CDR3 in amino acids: CSVGDRSGNTIYF. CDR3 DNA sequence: TGCAGCGTGGGTGACAGGTCCGGAAACACCATATATTTT.

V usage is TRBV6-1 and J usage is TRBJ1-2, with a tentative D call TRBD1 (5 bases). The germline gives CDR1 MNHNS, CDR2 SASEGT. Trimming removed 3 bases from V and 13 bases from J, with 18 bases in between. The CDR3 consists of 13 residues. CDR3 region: CASSELSGVRVTF. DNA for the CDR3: TGTGCCAGCAGTGAGCTTTCTGGCGTCAGGGTCACCTTC.